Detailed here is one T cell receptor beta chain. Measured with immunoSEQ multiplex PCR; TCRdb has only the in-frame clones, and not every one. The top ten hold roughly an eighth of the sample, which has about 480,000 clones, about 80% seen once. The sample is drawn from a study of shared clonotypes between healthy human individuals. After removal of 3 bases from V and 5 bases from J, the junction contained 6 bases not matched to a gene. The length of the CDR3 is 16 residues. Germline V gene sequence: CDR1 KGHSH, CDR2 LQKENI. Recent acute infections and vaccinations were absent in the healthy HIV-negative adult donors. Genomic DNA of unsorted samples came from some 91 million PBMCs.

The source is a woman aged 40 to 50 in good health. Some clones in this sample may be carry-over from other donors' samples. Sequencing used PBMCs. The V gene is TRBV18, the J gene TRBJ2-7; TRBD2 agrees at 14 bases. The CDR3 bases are TGTGCCAGCTCACCCCCGGGACTAGCGGGAGTAGACGAGCAGTACTTC. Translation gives CASSPPGLAGVDEQYF. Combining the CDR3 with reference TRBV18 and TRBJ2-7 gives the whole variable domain NAGVMQNPRHLVRRRGQEARLRCSPMKGHSHVYWYRQLPEEGLKFMVYLQKENIIDESGMPKERFSAEFPKEGPSILRIQQVVRGDSAAYFCASSPPGLAGVDEQYFGPGTRLTVT.